This T cell receptor (beta chain) derives from a study of T cell changes during pregnancy in multiple sclerosis. From germline, CDR1 is SGHNT and CDR2 YYREEE (reference sequence). J was trimmed by 4 bases and V by 4 bases; bases with no gene match: 8. The CDR3 totals 14 residues. Assay used: immunoSEQ multiplex PCR; TCRdb lists only in-frame clones, some missing. The table has some 110,000 clones, roughly nine tenths seen once. The clonotype originates from a female donor with multiple sclerosis, enrolled in a pregnancy study. The chain has TRBV5-4 and TRBJ2-7; 7 positions agree with TRBD1. Sample: peripheral blood, taken in the third trimester of pregnancy. The CDR3 coding sequence is TGTGCCAGCAGCCTCTTAGGACAGGCGTACGAGCAGTACTTC. Translation gives CASSLLGQAYEQYF.